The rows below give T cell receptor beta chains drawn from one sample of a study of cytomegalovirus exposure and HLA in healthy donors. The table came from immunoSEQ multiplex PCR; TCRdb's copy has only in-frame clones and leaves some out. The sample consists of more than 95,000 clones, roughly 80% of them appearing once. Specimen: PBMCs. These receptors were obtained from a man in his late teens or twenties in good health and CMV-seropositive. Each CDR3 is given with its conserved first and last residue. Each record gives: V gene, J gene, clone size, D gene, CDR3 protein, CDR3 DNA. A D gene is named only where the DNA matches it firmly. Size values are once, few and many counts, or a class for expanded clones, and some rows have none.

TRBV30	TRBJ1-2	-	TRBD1	CAWSSTTGGSYGYTF	TGTGCCTGGAGTTCCACGACAGGGGGGAGCTATGGCTACACCTTC
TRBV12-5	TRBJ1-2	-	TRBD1	CASGFFPGGYGYTF	TGTGCTAGTGGTTTTTTTCCAGGGGGCTATGGCTACACCTTC
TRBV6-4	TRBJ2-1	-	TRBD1	CASSGFLTGLDGNEQFF	TGTGCCAGCAGTGGTTTTTTGACAGGGCTTGATGGCAATGAGCAGTTCTTC
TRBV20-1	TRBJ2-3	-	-	CSTSYPDTQYF	TGCAGTACTAGCTATCCAGATACGCAGTATTTT
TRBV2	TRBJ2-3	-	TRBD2	CASSGEGSDTQYF	TGTGCCAGCAGTGGGGAGGGTTCAGATACGCAGTATTTT
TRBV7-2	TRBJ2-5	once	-	CASSFSEDWETQYF	TGTGCCAGCAGCTTTTCAGAAGATTGGGAGACCCAGTACTTC
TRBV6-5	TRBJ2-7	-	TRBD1	CASSYRTGSSEQYF	TGTGCCAGCAGTTACAGGACAGGGTCCTCCGAGCAGTACTTC
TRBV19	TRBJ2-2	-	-	CASSTRFANTGELFF	TGTGCCAGTAGTACTAGGTTCGCGAACACCGGGGAGCTGTTTTTT
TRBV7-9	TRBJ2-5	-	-	CASSPRTDQETQYF	TGTGCCAGCAGCCCGAGGACAGACCAAGAGACCCAGTACTTC
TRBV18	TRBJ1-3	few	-	CASSRGGPAENSGNTIYF	TGTGCCAGCTCACGAGGAGGGCCTGCGGAGAACTCTGGAAACACCATATATTTT
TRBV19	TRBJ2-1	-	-	CASSIPGVNEQFF	TGTGCCAGTAGTATACCAGGGGTTAATGAGCAGTTCTTC
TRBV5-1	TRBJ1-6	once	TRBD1	CASSPGQGVAYNSPLHF	TGCGCCAGCAGCCCGGGACAGGGGGTTGCCTATAATTCACCCCTCCACTTT
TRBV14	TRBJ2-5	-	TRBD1	CASSANRGETQYF	TGTGCCAGCAGCGCGAACAGGGGGGAGACCCAGTACTTC
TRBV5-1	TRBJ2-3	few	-	CASSHLNPTDTQYF	TGCGCCAGCAGTCATCTAAATCCCACAGATACGCAGTATTTT
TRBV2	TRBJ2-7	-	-	CASSVERAGTYEQYF	TGTGCCAGCAGTGTGGAGCGGGCTGGAACCTACGAGCAGTACTTC
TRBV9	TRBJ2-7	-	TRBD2	CASSQTSGWSEQYF	TGTGCCAGCAGCCAGACTAGCGGGTGGTCCGAGCAGTACTTC
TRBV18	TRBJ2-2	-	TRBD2	CASSPAGLAINTGELFF	TGTGCCAGCTCACCAGCGGGACTAGCGATAAACACCGGGGAGCTGTTTTTT
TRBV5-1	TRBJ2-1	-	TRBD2	CASSPFAIAGSSYNEQFF	TGCGCCAGCAGCCCCTTTGCAATAGCGGGTAGCTCCTACAATGAGCAGTTCTTC
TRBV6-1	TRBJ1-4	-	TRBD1	CASSENRGRGANEKLFF	TGTGCCAGCAGTGAAAACAGGGGGCGCGGGGCTAATGAAAAACTGTTTTTT
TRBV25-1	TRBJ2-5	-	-	CASSEKRDNWETQYF	TGTGCCAGCAGTGAAAAACGGGACAACTGGGAGACCCAGTACTTC
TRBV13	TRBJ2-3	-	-	CASSLQKADTQYF	TGTGCCAGCAGCTTACAGAAAGCAGATACGCAGTATTTT
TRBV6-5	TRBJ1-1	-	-	CASSNRGTEAFF	TGTGCCAGCAGCAACCGGGGGACTGAAGCTTTCTTT
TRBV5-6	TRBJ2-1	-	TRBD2	CASSPGLAEKYNEQFF	TGTGCCAGCAGCCCCGGACTAGCGGAGAAGTACAATGAGCAGTTCTTC
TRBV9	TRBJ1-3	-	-	CASRVRGLPTEISGNTIYF	TGTGCCAGCAGGGTACGGGGACTGCCAACTGAAATCTCTGGAAACACCATATATTTT
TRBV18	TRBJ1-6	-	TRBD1	CASSEERPGPSGGYSPLHF	TGTGCCAGCTCAGAGGAGAGGCCGGGACCCTCAGGGGGATATTCACCCCTCCACTTT
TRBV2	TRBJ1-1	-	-	CASKVIEGSPNTEAFF	TGTGCCAGCAAAGTTATCGAGGGATCCCCGAACACTGAAGCTTTCTTT
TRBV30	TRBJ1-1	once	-	CAWSVRLSGNTEAFF	TGTGCCTGGAGTGTACGATTATCGGGGAACACTGAAGCTTTCTTT
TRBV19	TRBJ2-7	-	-	CASSIDRGSKREQYF	TGTGCCAGTAGTATAGACAGGGGAAGTAAACGGGAACAGTACTTC
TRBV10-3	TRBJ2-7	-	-	CAIRAPTVYEQYF	TGTGCCATCAGGGCCCCCACCGTCTACGAGCAGTACTTC
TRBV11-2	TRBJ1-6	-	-	CASSLEGAFVSPLHF	TGTGCCAGCAGCTTGGAAGGGGCGTTCGTTTCACCCCTCCACTTT
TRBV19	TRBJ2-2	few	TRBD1	CASSVYQGVLWTGELFF	TGTGCCAGTAGTGTCTACCAGGGGGTTCTCTGGACCGGGGAGCTGTTTTTT
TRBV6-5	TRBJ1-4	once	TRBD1	CAGSRGQGSEKLFF	TGTGCCGGCAGCCGCGGACAGGGAAGTGAAAAACTGTTTTTT
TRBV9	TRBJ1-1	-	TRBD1	CASSVNRDSFMNTEAFF	TGTGCCAGCAGCGTCAACCGGGACAGCTTTATGAACACTGAAGCTTTCTTT
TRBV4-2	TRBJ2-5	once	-	CASSPSRTVLWTQYF	TGTGCCAGCAGCCCGAGCAGGACAGTGTTATGGACCCAGTACTTC
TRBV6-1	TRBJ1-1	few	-	CASRESTAGEAFF	TGTGCCAGCAGAGAGAGTACCGCAGGCGAAGCTTTCTTT
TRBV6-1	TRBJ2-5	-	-	CASREGAGETQYF	TGTGCCAGCAGGGAGGGGGCTGGAGAGACCCAGTACTTC
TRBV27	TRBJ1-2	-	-	CASSLGSLGGYGYTF	TGTGCCAGCAGTTTAGGGTCCCTTGGCGGCTATGGCTACACCTTC
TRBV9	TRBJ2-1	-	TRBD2	CASSVEAGGHPWLTNEQFF	TGTGCCAGCAGCGTAGAAGCGGGGGGCCACCCCTGGCTCACCAATGAGCAGTTCTTC
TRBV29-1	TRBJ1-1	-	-	CSVELGQFAFF	TGCAGCGTTGAACTGGGGCAGTTTGCTTTCTTT
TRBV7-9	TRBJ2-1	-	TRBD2	CSSSLTSGETYNEQFF	TGTTCCAGCAGCCTGACTAGCGGGGAGACATACAATGAGCAGTTCTTC
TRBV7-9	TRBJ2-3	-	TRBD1	CASSSGGWDRAPDTQYF	TGTGCCAGCAGCTCTGGTGGGTGGGACAGGGCGCCGGATACGCAGTATTTT
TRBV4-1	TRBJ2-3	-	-	CASSQGPITTDTQYF	TGCGCCAGCAGCCAAGGGCCGATCACCACAGATACGCAGTATTTT
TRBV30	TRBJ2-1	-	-	CAWGQSNNEQFF	TGTGCCTGGGGACAGTCAAACAATGAGCAGTTCTTC
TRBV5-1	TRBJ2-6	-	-	CASSLSGILANVLTF	TGCGCCAGCAGCTTGTCAGGTATTTTGGCCAACGTCCTGACTTTC
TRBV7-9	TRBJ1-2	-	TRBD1	CASSANTGTGYGYTF	TGTGCCAGCAGCGCAAATACCGGGACAGGCTATGGCTACACCTTC
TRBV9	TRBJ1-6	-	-	CASSVAPFGRNAPLHF	TGTGCCAGCAGCGTAGCCCCGTTTGGCAGGAATGCACCCCTCCACTTT
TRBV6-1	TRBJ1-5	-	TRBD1	CASSARTGASGNQPQHF	TGTGCCAGCAGTGCAAGGACAGGGGCATCGGGCAATCAGCCCCAGCATTTT
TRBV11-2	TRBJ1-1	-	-	CASSLRRGKNTEAFF	TGTGCCAGCAGCTTACGGAGGGGTAAGAACACTGAAGCTTTCTTT
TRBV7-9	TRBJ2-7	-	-	CASSDTGNPYEQYF	TGTGCCAGCAGCGATACAGGGAATCCCTACGAGCAGTACTTC
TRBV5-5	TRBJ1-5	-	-	CASSLRGNSFNQPQHF	TGTGCCAGCAGCTTGCGGGGGAATTCGTTCAATCAGCCCCAGCATTTT
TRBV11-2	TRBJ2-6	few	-	CASSPRQSSGANVLTF	TGTGCCAGCAGCCCCCGACAGAGCTCTGGGGCCAACGTCCTGACTTTC
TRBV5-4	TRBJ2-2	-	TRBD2	CASSSTSGRLAGELFF	TGTGCCAGCAGCTCGACTAGCGGGAGACTTGCCGGGGAGCTGTTTTTT
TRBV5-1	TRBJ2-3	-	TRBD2	CASSSSGRMGADTQYF	TGCGCCAGCAGTTCGAGCGGGAGAATGGGTGCAGATACGCAGTATTTT
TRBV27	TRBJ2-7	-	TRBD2	CASSLHIAGGPYEQYF	TGTGCCAGCAGTCTACACATAGCGGGAGGGCCCTACGAGCAGTACTTC
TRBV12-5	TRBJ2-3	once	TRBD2	CATRIGLAGPRDTQYF	TGTGCTACGCGGATCGGACTAGCGGGCCCCCGAGATACGCAGTATTTT
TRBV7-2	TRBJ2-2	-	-	CASSATSGELFF	TGTGCCAGCAGCGCTACTAGCGGGGAGCTGTTTTTT
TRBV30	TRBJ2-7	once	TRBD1	CAFGQGASYEQYF	TGTGCCTTCGGACAGGGGGCATCCTACGAGCAGTACTTC
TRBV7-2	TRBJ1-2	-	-	CASSLVPRDIYGYTF	TGTGCCAGCAGCTTAGTACCAAGGGACATCTATGGCTACACCTTC
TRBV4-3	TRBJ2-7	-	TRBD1	CASSQTLGQTYEQYF	TGCGCCAGCAGCCAAACTTTGGGACAGACTTACGAGCAGTACTTC